This T cell receptor beta chain emerged from a study of blood T cell repertoires in COVID-19 (TCRdb year 2020). For the wider study: Collaborator samples came from the United States, Italy and Spain and covered acute and convalescent phases of COVID-19. A freely available public database, intended as a resource for researchers studying the immune response to SARS-CoV-2, is where the repertoires were released. A de-identified subject ID, COVID-19 status, age in years and sex were almost always included in the sample metadata. The material from the prospective study consisted of cDNA or gDNA derived from T cells, B-cell-depleted T cells, or PBMCs. The dataset comprised deeply sampled blood TCRbeta repertoires from subjects exposed to, actively infected with, or recovered from COVID-19. The samples were drawn from two sources: the first 160 participants of the ongoing ImmuneRACE study, and fewer than 1,500 subjects contributed by 6 global collaborators. Where HLA class I and class II types were available, the types were taken from metadata supplied by the sample provider, not from assay-based typing. The research as a whole found: The quantity of clinical and demographic metadata differed by source and by participant and was supplied without curation.

Collaborating institutions collected whole blood in K2EDTA tubes following their own protocols. For TCRbeta analysis, collaborators shipped samples as frozen whole blood, isolated PBMCs, or DNA extracted from either of those sample types. A distance of 17 bases separates the germline ends of V and J, which lose 0 bases and 2 bases respectively. Via the germline V gene, CDR1 is SGHRS and CDR2 YFSETQ. The CDR3, from cysteine to phenylalanine, totals 17 residues. The retained sequence is limited to the CDR3, 51 bases, with the frame set at the first base. TCRbeta CDR3 regions were amplified from genomic DNA using the immunoSEQ Assay, a bias-controlled multiplex PCR. Per the original workflow: The number of nucleated cells in each sample was estimated by amplification of reference gene primers within the assay. Sequence reads were collapsed and filtered to measure the absolute abundance of every unique TCRbeta CDR3 rearrangement. For each sample, productive Simpson clonality was calculated by taking the square root of Simpson's diversity index across productive rearrangements. As stored in TCRdb, this immuneACCESS dataset retains in-frame rearrangements with V and J assigned. A fraction of the clones does not appear; measured against another copy, unresolved V genes explain less than half of the discrepancy, and the remainder lacks a known reason. That table supplies the V and J calls and clone size; D and trimming were determined from the DNA. Here the sample has some 85,000 clones; around 76% occur a single time. Around 21% of the sample is held by the ten biggest clonotypes.

This clone was observed once. Its antigen specificity is not known. Base qualities are not provided; no much larger clone lies one nucleotide away. The TCR sequence derives from a woman of 80 years or more with active or convalescent COVID-19. The sequencing sample was made of peripheral blood. The chain was built from TRBV5-1 and TRBJ1-1; a tentative D call is TRBD1 (5 bases match). CDR3 protein: CASSLDQVGGTNTEAFF. At the DNA level, the sequence is TGCGCCAGCAGCTTGGATCAGGTCGGGGGGACCAACACTGAAGCTTTCTTT.